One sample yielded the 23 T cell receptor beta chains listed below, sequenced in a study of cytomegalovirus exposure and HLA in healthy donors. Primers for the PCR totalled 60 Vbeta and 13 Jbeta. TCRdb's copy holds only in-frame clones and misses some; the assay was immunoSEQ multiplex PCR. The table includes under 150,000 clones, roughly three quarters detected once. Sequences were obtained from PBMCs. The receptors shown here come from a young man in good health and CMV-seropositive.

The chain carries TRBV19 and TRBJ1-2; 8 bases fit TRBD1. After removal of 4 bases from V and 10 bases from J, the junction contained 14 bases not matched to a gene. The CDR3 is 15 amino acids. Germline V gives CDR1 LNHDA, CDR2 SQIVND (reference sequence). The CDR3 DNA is TGTGCCAGTAGTACCCCCGGGACAGGCGTTATGGACTACACCTTC. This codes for CASSTPGTGVMDYTF. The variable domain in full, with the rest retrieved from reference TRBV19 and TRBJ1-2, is DGGITQSPKYLFRKEGQNVTLSCEQNLNHDAMYWYRQDPGQGLRLIYYSQIVNDFQKGDIAEGYSVSREKKESFPLTVTSAQKNPTAFYLCASSTPGTGVMDYTFGSGTRLTVV.

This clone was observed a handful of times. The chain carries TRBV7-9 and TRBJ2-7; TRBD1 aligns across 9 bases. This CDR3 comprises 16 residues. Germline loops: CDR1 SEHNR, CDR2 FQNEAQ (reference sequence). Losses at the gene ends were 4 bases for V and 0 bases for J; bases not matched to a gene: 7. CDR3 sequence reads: CASSSPGTGSSYEQYF. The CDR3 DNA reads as TGTGCCAGCAGCTCCCCGGGGACAGGGAGCTCCTACGAGCAGTACTTC.

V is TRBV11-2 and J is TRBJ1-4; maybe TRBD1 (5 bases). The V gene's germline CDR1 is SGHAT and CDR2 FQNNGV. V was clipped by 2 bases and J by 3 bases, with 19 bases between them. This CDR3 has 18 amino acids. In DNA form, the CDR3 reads TGTGCCAGCAGCTTATACCGCGACAGTACGGCTGCTAATGAAAAACTGTTTTTT. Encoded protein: CASSLYRDSTAANEKLFF.

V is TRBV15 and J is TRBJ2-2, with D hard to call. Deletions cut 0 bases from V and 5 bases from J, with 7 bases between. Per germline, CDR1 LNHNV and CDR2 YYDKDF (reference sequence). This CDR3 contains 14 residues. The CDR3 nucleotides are TGTGCCACCAGCAGAGACCGCGTTACCGGGGAGCTGTTTTTT. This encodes CATSRDRVTGELFF.

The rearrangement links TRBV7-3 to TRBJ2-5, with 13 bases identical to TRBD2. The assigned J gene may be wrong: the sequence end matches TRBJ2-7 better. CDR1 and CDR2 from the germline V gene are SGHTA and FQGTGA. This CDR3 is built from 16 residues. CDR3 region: CASSSGLAGWSYEQYF. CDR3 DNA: TGTGCCAGCAGCTCGGGACTAGCGGGATGGTCTTACGAGCAGTACTTC.

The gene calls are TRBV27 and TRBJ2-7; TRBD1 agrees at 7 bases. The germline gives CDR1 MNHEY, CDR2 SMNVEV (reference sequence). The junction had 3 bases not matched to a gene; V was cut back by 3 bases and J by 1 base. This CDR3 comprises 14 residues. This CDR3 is CASSFRQGSYEQYF. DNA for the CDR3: TGTGCCAGCAGTTTCAGACAGGGTTCCTACGAGCAGTACTTC.

Written as DNA, the CDR3 is TGTGCCAGCAGGCCCCTGGACAGGAGGAACACCGGGGAGCTGTTTTTT. This encodes CASRPLDRRNTGELFF. The rearrangement links TRBV28 to TRBJ2-2; 7 bases align to TRBD1. Germline lookup yields CDR1 MDHEN and CDR2 SYDVKM. The CDR3 length is 16 residues. Trimming at V came to 6 bases and at J to 1 base, leaving 8 bases not matched to a gene. The full variable domain, with the rest looked up from reference TRBV28 and TRBJ2-2, is DVKVTQSSRYLVKRTGEKVFLECVQDMDHENMFWYRQDPGLGLRLIYFSYDVKMKEKGDIPEGYSVSREKKERFSLILESASTNQTSMYLCASRPLDRRNTGELFFGEGSRLTVL.

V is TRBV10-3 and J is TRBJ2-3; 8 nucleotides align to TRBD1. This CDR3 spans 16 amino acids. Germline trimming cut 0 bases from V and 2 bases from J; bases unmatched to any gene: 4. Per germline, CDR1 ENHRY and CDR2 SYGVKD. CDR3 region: CAISESRTGFTDTQYF. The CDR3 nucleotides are TGTGCCATCAGTGAGTCCCGGACAGGGTTCACAGATACGCAGTATTTT.

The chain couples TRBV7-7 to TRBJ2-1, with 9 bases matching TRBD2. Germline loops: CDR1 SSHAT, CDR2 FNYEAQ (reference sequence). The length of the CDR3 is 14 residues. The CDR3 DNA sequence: TGTGCTAGCTCATGGCGGGAGGGCCGAGGTGAGCAGTTCTTC. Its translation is CASSWREGRGEQFF.

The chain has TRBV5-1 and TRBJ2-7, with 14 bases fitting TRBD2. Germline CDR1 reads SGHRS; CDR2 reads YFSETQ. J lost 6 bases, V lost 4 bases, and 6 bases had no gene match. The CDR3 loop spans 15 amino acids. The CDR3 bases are TGCGCCAGCAGCCTGGGACTAGCGGGAGTCAGCGAGCAGTACTTC. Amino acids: CASSLGLAGVSEQYF.

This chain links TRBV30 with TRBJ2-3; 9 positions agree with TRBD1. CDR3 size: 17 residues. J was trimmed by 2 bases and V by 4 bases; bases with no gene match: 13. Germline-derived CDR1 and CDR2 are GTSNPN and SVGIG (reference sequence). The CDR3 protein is CAWNLGTGKKSTDTQYF. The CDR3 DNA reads TGTGCCTGGAACCTTGGGACAGGGAAAAAGTCCACAGATACGCAGTATTTT.

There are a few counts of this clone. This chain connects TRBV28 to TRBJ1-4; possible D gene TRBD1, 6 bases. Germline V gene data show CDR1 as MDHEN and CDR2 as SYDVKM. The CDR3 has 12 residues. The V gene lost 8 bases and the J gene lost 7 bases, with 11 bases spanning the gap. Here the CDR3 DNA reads TGTGCCAGCGGCAGGGGAAGTGAAAAACTGTTTTTT. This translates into CASGRGSEKLFF.

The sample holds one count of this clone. The chain's CDR3 is CASSQGRTHLDTIYF. CDR3 in DNA: TGCGCCAGCAGCCAAGGAAGGACACATCTAGACACCATATATTTT. The gene calls are TRBV4-3 and TRBJ1-3; tentatively, D is TRBD1 (5 bases). Looked up from germline, CDR1 is LGHNA and CDR2 is YSLEER. The CDR3 is 15 residues long. The V gene lost 1 base and the J gene lost 8 bases, with 15 bases spanning the gap.

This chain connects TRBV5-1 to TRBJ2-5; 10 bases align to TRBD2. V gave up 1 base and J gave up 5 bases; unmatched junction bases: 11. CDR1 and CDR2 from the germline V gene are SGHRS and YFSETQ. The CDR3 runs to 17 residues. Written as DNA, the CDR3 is TGCGCCAGCAGCTTGCCCACGGCTAGCGGGAGTGTTGAGACCCAGTACTTC. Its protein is CASSLPTASGSVETQYF.

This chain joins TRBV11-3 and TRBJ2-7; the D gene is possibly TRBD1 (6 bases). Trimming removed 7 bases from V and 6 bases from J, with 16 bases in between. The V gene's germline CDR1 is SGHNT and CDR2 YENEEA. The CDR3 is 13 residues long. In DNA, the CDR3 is TGTGCCAGCACCCTGTACAGGGAAAGCGAGCAGTACTTC. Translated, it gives CASTLYRESEQYF.

The CDR3 DNA reads as TGTGCCAGTAGTAACCCAGGACAGGGAACGGCTGGAAACACCATATATTTT. It yields the protein CASSNPGQGTAGNTIYF. The rearrangement joins TRBV19 to TRBJ1-3; 8 nucleotides line up with TRBD1. Trimming at V came to 4 bases and at J to 2 bases, leaving 10 bases not matched to a gene. CDR1 is LNHDA, CDR2 SQIVND, per germline (reference sequence). CDR3 length: 17 residues.

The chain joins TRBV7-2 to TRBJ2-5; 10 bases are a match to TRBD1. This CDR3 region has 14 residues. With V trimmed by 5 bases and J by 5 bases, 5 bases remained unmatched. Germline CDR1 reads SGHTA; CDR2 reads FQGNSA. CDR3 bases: TGTGCCAGCAGCCCGACAGGGGGCCGGGAGACCCAGTACTTC. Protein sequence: CASSPTGGRETQYF.

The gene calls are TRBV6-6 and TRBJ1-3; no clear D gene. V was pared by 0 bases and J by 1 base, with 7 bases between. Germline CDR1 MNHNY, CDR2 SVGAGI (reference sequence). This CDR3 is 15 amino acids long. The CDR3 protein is CASSYSSVSGNTIYF. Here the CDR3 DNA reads TGTGCCAGCAGTTACTCGTCCGTTTCTGGAAACACCATATATTTT.

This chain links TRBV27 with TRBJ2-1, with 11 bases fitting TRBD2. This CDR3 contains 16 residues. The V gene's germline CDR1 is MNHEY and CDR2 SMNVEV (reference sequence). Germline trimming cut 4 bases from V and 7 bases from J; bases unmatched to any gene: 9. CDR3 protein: CASSSKLAGVTNEQFF. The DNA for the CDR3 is TGTGCCAGCAGTTCCAAACTAGCGGGGGTCACAAATGAGCAGTTCTTC.

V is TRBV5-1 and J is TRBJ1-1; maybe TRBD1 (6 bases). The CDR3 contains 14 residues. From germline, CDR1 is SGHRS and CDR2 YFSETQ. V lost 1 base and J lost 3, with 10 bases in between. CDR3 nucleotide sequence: TGCGCCAGCAGCTTGTCCAGGGGCGACACTGAAGCTTTCTTT. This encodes CASSLSRGDTEAFF.

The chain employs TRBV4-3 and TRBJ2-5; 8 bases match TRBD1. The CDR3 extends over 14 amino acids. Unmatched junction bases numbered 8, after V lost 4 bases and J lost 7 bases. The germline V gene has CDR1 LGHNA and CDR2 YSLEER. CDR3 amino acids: CASSPSGGRGTQYF. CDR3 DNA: TGCGCCAGCAGCCCGTCAGGGGGCCGGGGGACCCAGTACTTC.

Here the CDR3 reads CASSPGLAGDEQYF. For the CDR3, the DNA is TGTGCCAGCAGCCCTGGACTAGCGGGAGACGAGCAGTACTTC. The chain employs TRBV7-2 and TRBJ2-7; 13 bases map to TRBD2. Germline lookup yields CDR1 SGHTA and CDR2 FQGNSA. V gave up 5 bases and J gave up 5 bases; unmatched junction bases: 3. This CDR3 is 14 amino acids long. Supplemented by reference TRBV7-2 and TRBJ2-7, the full variable domain reads GAGVSQSPSNKVTEKGKDVELRCDPISGHTALYWYRQSLGQGLEFLIYFQGNSAPDKSGLPSDRFSAERTGGSVSTLTIQRTQQEDSAVYLCASSPGLAGDEQYFGPGTRLTVT.

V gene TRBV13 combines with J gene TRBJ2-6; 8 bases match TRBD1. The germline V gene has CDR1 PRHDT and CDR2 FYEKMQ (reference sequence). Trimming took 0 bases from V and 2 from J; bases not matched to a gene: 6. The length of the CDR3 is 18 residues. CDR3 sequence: CASSLGGRGRAGANVLTF. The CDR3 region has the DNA TGTGCCAGCAGCTTAGGGGGCAGGGGGCGGGCTGGGGCCAACGTCCTGACTTTC.